This TCR beta chain comes out of a study of shared clonotypes between healthy human individuals. Recent vaccinations or acute infections were absent in the healthy HIV-negative adult donors. This clone appeared a few times. Its antigen is not known. This was a deep-level run. Sequenced by immunoSEQ multiplex PCR; TCRdb stores in-frame clones only, minus some. The table has under 120,000 clones, less than 80% seen once. Study-wide findings and caveats: Naive subsets, compared against memory subsets, generally had larger estimated richness values. Against clonotypes common to all four donors, non-shared ones had lower generation probabilities.

Germline V gene sequence: CDR1 MNHEY, CDR2 SVGAGI. This CDR3 region has 14 residues. V shed 5 bases and J shed 5 bases, with 12 bases lying between them. The sequence came from a woman in her twenties or thirties in good health. The sequenced material came from memory CD8+ T cells sorted from blood. Stated subset: CD45RO+ cells pooled with CCR7-negative TemRA cells. The J gene is TRBJ2-2, the V gene TRBV6-5; D remains unclear. The CDR3 coding sequence is TGTGCCAGCAGTACGAATCCAGAAACCGGGGAGCTGTTTTTT. The encoded protein is CASSTNPETGELFF.